This TCR beta chain comes out of a study of blood T cell repertoires in COVID-19. Study at large: Sites in the United States, Italy and Spain provided acute and convalescent COVID-19 samples. T cells, B-cell-depleted T cells, or PBMCs provided the cDNA or gDNA that served as material.

Per the original data handling: The authors estimated nucleated cell counts from reference gene primer amplification. Libraries were prepared by immunoSEQ multiplex PCR; TCRdb keeps only in-frame clonotypes and omits some of them. V, J and clone size are taken as reported in that table, and D and trimming were inferred from the DNA itself. The sample has roughly 29,000 clones, 84% seen once. This CDR3 contains 15 residues. Germline CDR1 reads SGDLS; CDR2 reads YYNGEE. V dropped 2 bases and J dropped 8 bases, with 17 bases sitting between them. Sample: peripheral blood. The receptor's source is a man older than 75 with active COVID-19. V is TRBV9 and J is TRBJ2-1; possibly TRBD1 for D (5 bases). The DNA of the CDR3 is TGTGCCAGCAGCGTCAAGGGGCCACGCGGCGATGAGCAGTTCTTC. Translated: CASSVKGPRGDEQFF.